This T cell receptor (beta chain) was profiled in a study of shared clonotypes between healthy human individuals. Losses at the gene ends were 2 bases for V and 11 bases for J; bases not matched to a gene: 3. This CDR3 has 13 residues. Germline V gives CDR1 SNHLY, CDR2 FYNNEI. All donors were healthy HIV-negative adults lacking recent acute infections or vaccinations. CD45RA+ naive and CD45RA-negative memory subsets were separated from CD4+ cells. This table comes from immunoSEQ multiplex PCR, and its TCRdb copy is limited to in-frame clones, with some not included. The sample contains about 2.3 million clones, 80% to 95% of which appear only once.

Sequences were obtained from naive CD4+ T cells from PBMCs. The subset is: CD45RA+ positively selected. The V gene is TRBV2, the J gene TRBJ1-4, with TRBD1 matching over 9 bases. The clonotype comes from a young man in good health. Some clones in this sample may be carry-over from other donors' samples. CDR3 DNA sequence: TGTGCCAGCAGTGAACCCGGGACAGGGAAACTGTTTTTT. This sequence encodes CASSEPGTGKLFF.